The rows below give T cell receptor beta chains drawn from one sample of a study of blood T cell repertoires in COVID-19. Produced via immunoSEQ multiplex PCR; TCRdb's table is partial and in-frame only. The data contain about 520,000 clones, over 75% of them seen just once; the ten biggest clones take up 3% to 4%. What was sequenced was peripheral blood. The origin of the receptors is a human donor in a cohort sampled during active COVID-19. Each CDR3 is given with its conserved first and last residue. Fields, in order: CDR3 protein, CDR3 DNA, D gene, CDR3 length, V gene, J gene, clone size. D genes are given only for firm matches. Clone size is stated in some rows and not others, as once, few, many or a class when expanded.

CDR3aa: CASKAGGSSNQPQHF
CDR3nt: TGTGCCAGCAAGGCAGGTGGATCTAGCAATCAGCCCCAGCATTTT
d_gene: .
len: 15
v_gene: TRBV6-5
j_gene: TRBJ1-5
abundance: .

CDR3aa: CASSFGNPGSKLYGYTF
CDR3nt: TGTGCCAGCAGCTTTGGGAATCCGGGGTCGAAGCTCTATGGCTACACCTTC
d_gene: .
len: 17
v_gene: TRBV7-6
j_gene: TRBJ1-2
abundance: .

CDR3aa: CASSPGLAGPETQYF
CDR3nt: TGTGCCAGCAGTCCGGGACTAGCGGGGCCGGAGACCCAGTACTTC
d_gene: TRBD2
len: 15
v_gene: TRBV2
j_gene: TRBJ2-5
abundance: .

CDR3aa: CASTPVGGFSYNEQFF
CDR3nt: TGTGCCAGCACCCCCGTCGGGGGGTTCTCCTACAATGAGCAGTTCTTC
d_gene: TRBD2
len: 16
v_gene: TRBV7-2
j_gene: TRBJ2-1
abundance: .

CDR3aa: CASSELAEWVGTQYF
CDR3nt: TGTGCCAGCAGCGAGCTAGCGGAGTGGGTGGGTACGCAGTATTTT
d_gene: TRBD2
len: 15
v_gene: TRBV9
j_gene: TRBJ2-3
abundance: .

CDR3aa: CASSLSQGNYGYTF
CDR3nt: TGTGCCAGCAGCCTATCACAGGGGAACTATGGCTACACCTTC
d_gene: TRBD1
len: 14
v_gene: TRBV7-9
j_gene: TRBJ1-2
abundance: many

CDR3aa: CASSSFMGGAGNTIYF
CDR3nt: TGTGCCAGCAGCTCCTTCATGGGGGGTGCTGGAAACACCATATATTTT
d_gene: .
len: 16
v_gene: TRBV5-4
j_gene: TRBJ1-3
abundance: few

CDR3aa: CASSMTGGSTEAFF
CDR3nt: TGTGCCAGCAGCATGACAGGGGGCTCTACTGAAGCTTTCTTT
d_gene: TRBD1
len: 14
v_gene: TRBV7-3
j_gene: TRBJ1-1
abundance: once

CDR3aa: CASSLWTYYTEAFF
CDR3nt: TGTGCCAGCAGTTTATGGACTTACTACACTGAAGCTTTCTTT
d_gene: .
len: 14
v_gene: TRBV28
j_gene: TRBJ1-1
abundance: .

CDR3aa: CAWSVTGIYEQYF
CDR3nt: TGTGCCTGGAGTGTAACAGGGATTTACGAGCAGTACTTC
d_gene: .
len: 13
v_gene: TRBV30
j_gene: TRBJ2-7
abundance: few

CDR3aa: CASMRAELNQPQHF
CDR3nt: TGTGCCAGCATGCGGGCAGAACTCAATCAGCCCCAGCATTTT
d_gene: .
len: 14
v_gene: TRBV6-5
j_gene: TRBJ1-5
abundance: .

CDR3aa: CSVGGRPRLEQYF
CDR3nt: TGCAGCGTTGGAGGGAGACCTCGGCTGGAGCAGTACTTC
d_gene: .
len: 13
v_gene: TRBV29-1
j_gene: TRBJ2-7
abundance: once

CDR3aa: CASTVTGTGTGELFF
CDR3nt: TGCGCCAGCACGGTAACAGGGACCGGCACCGGGGAGCTGTTTTTT
d_gene: .
len: 15
v_gene: TRBV5-1
j_gene: TRBJ2-2
abundance: .

CDR3aa: CASSLARDRGEKLFF
CDR3nt: TGTGCCAGCAGCTTAGCGCGGGACAGGGGCGAAAAACTGTTTTTT
d_gene: TRBD1
len: 15
v_gene: TRBV7-2
j_gene: TRBJ1-4
abundance: .

CDR3aa: CASRASGRESWNEQFF
CDR3nt: TGTGCCAGCAGGGCTAGCGGGAGGGAAAGTTGGAATGAGCAGTTCTTC
d_gene: TRBD2
len: 16
v_gene: TRBV14
j_gene: TRBJ2-1
abundance: .

CDR3aa: CASGGGAPGELFF
CDR3nt: TGTGCCAGCGGGGGGGGCGCCCCCGGGGAGCTGTTTTTT
d_gene: .
len: 13
v_gene: TRBV28
j_gene: TRBJ2-2
abundance: .

CDR3aa: CASSVVAGVGTEAFF
CDR3nt: TGTGCCAGCAGCGTAGTAGCCGGGGTGGGCACTGAAGCTTTCTTT
d_gene: .
len: 15
v_gene: TRBV9
j_gene: TRBJ1-1
abundance: .

CDR3aa: CASSFLPGLAGDHYNEQFF
CDR3nt: TGTGCCAGCAGCTTTTTACCGGGACTAGCGGGAGATCACTACAATGAGCAGTTCTTC
d_gene: TRBD2
len: 19
v_gene: TRBV5-6
j_gene: TRBJ2-1
abundance: .

CDR3aa: CASSYSRHTYEQYF
CDR3nt: TGTGCCAGCAGTTACTCGCGACACACCTACGAGCAGTACTTC
d_gene: .
len: 14
v_gene: TRBV6-2/TRBV6-3
j_gene: TRBJ2-7
abundance: many

CDR3aa: CASSIGSRADTQYF
CDR3nt: TGTGCCAGCAGTATCGGGAGCCGGGCAGATACGCAGTATTTT
d_gene: .
len: 14
v_gene: TRBV6-6
j_gene: TRBJ2-3
abundance: .

CDR3aa: CASSLIFSGQGNGYTF
CDR3nt: TGTGCCAGCTCACTGATATTCTCTGGACAGGGTAATGGCTACACCTTC
d_gene: TRBD1
len: 16
v_gene: TRBV18
j_gene: TRBJ1-2
abundance: .

CDR3aa: CASSLGQVYGYTF
CDR3nt: TGTGCCAGCAGCTTGGGACAGGTATATGGCTACACCTTC
d_gene: .
len: 13
v_gene: TRBV5-6
j_gene: TRBJ1-2
abundance: .